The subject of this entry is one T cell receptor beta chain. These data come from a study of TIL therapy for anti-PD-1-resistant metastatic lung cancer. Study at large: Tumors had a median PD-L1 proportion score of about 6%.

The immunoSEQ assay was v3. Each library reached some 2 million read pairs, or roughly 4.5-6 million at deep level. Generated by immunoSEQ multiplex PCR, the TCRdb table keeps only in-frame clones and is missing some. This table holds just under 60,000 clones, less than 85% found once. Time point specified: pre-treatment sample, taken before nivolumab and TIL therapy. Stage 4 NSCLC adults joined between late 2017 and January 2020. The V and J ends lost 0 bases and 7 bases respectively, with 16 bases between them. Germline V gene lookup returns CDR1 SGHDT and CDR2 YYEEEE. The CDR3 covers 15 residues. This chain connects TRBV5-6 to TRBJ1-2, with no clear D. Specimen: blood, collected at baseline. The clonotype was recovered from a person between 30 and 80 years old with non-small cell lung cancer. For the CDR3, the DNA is TGTGCCAGCAGCTTGGGGTGGGGTGGTGGCGCTGGCTACACCTTC. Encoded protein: CASSLGWGGGAGYTF.